This is a list of T cell receptor beta chains from one sample in a study of identical twins. TCRdb itself ran the 5' RACE reads through MiXCR, one entry per CDR3 protein. The data hold about 920,000 distinct CDR3 sequences, with around an eighth observed a single time. In addition, the sample was reused for a study of yellow fever vaccine responses in identical twins.

The sample consisted of PBMCs. The receptors shown here come from a woman between 18 and 29 years old in good health. Both conserved end residues are part of each CDR3. The D gene is left open where the match is weak.

j_call	v_call	d_call	cdr3_aa
TRBJ2-2	TRBV12-3/TRBV12-4	NA	CASIDGDQNTGELFF
TRBJ1-3	TRBV28	TRBD1	CATKGGDRASGNTIYF
TRBJ2-1	TRBV3-1	NA	CASSPRYGSYNEQFF
TRBJ2-1	TRBV11-2	TRBD2	CASSFLAEGNEQFF
TRBJ1-1	TRBV12-3/TRBV12-4	NA	CASSFRVNTEAFF
TRBJ2-2	TRBV12-3/TRBV12-4	TRBD2	CASSKTSPGELFF
TRBJ2-1	TRBV29-1	NA	CSVGGLGEFF
TRBJ2-7	TRBV12-3/TRBV12-4	TRBD1	CASSTTGGALEEQYF
TRBJ2-7	TRBV14	TRBD2	CASSRLAGSYEQYF
TRBJ2-3	TRBV2	NA	CASSPVLVRGADTQYF
TRBJ2-5	TRBV25-1	TRBD1	CASSEWDRGYQETQYF
TRBJ1-5	TRBV10-2	NA	CASSPGVQGQPQHF
TRBJ2-3	TRBV24-1	NA	CATSELGDTQYF
TRBJ2-5	TRBV7-2	TRBD2	CASSPGGGSGETQYF
TRBJ2-2	TRBV18	NA	CASSTTNTGELFF
TRBJ2-5	TRBV12-3/TRBV12-4	NA	CASSSPPVETQYF
TRBJ2-2	TRBV5-1	NA	CASTLESNTGELFF
TRBJ2-1	TRBV28	NA	CASSTPFRLEYNEQFF
TRBJ2-1	TRBV15	TRBD2	CATRSSGPYNEQFF
TRBJ2-1	TRBV16	TRBD2	CATPPGGSYNEQFF
TRBJ2-6	TRBV23-1	TRBD1	CASSHPRDRGHGANVLTF
TRBJ2-2	TRBV29-1	NA	CSVHRANTGELFF
TRBJ2-5	TRBV25-1	NA	CASRANRDSQETQYF
TRBJ1-2	TRBV7-9	NA	CASSSTRTRSNYGYTF
TRBJ2-7	TRBV20-1	TRBD2	CSARPTSGSLAYEQYF
TRBJ2-7	TRBV28	NA	CASSFDEQYF
TRBJ2-7	TRBV3-1	TRBD2	CASSQGTSGRAVSYEQYF
TRBJ2-1	TRBV5-5	NA	CASSLQVAGNGNEQFF
TRBJ2-1	TRBV5-1	NA	CASSLGNSDEQFF
TRBJ2-1	TRBV4-1	TRBD1	CASSQARQGNYNEQFF
TRBJ2-1	TRBV4-1	TRBD2	CASRPFGLAGGEQFF
TRBJ2-3	TRBV12-3/TRBV12-4	TRBD2	CASSFIGTSGRASDTQYF
TRBJ1-5	TRBV20-1	NA	CSAPRGRWGQPQHF
TRBJ1-1	TRBV9	NA	CASSVRTGENTEAFF
TRBJ2-1	TRBV5-1	TRBD1	CASSLFGQGALAGRNNEQFF